This T cell receptor beta chain emerged from a study of cytomegalovirus exposure and HLA in healthy donors. The study, taken as a whole, reports: For most TCR sequences rarity was the rule, although some public TCRs occurred in many donors. Diagnosis of cytomegalovirus status made by the classifier reportedly showed high specificity and sensitivity. Altogether, 160 or so TCR beta chains were recorded as cytomegalovirus-associated. In vitro, three CMV-associated chains proved specific for CMV antigens.

About this clone: Antigen unknown.

Profiling relied on immunoSEQ multiplex PCR, and the TCRdb table lists in-frame clones only, not all of them. The sample includes about 120,000 clones, about 91% of them seen just once. V was pared by 2 bases and J by 4 bases, with 14 bases of the junction left unmatched. CDR1 and CDR2 (germline): SGHKS, YYEKEE (reference sequence). The CDR3 length is 18 residues. Material: PBMCs. The sequence came from a woman aged 18-29 years in good health and CMV-seronegative. This chain joins TRBV5-5 and TRBJ1-4; 7 nucleotides line up with TRBD1. This CDR3 reads CASSFTGFPGQSNEKLFF. CDR3 sequence (DNA): TGTGCCAGCAGCTTTACAGGGTTTCCGGGACAGAGTAATGAAAAACTGTTTTTT.